This T cell receptor beta chain was sequenced during a study of molecular identifiers for immune sequencing clone quantification. Study as a whole: Replicates partitioned RNA from around 20,000 or 100,000 naive CD8 cells into five parts, sequencing four. Whole-study findings and limits: Clones that exceeded 20 RNA copies held over 99% of effector molecules, yet under 1% in naive cells.

TCRdb used MiXCR to reprocess the PCR reads, holding one entry per CDR3 protein. This table holds tens of thousands of distinct CDR3 sequences, about 19% found once. In its sample, this clonotype was seen many times. Its cognate antigen is unknown. In germline, CDR1 is SGHNT, CDR2 YENEEA. J was trimmed by 2 bases and V by 3 bases; bases with no gene match: 4. CDR3 length equals 15 residues. With RNA at 10%, 30% or 50%, naive CD8 libraries came from roughly 18,000 to 920,000 sorted cells. Sorting was used to obtain naive CD8 T cells (CD8+CD4-CCR7+CD45RA+). Specimen: naive CD8+ T cells from blood, with Jurkat cell RNA spiked in. The subset denotes: FACS-sorted CD8+CD4-CCR7+CD45RA+ naive T cells. The sequence was collected from a human donor in good health. Some libraries in this study had Jurkat cell RNA spiked in. This sequence joins TRBV11-3 and TRBJ2-5; the match to TRBD2 covers 9 bases. CDR3 loop: CASSLMAGGQETQYF. The DNA for the CDR3 is TGTGCCAGCAGCTTGATGGCGGGAGGGCAAGAGACCCAGTACTTC.